Presented here are 11 T cell receptor beta chains from one specimen sequenced in a study of radiation and T cells in renal cell carcinoma. TCRdb's table, derived via immunoSEQ multiplex PCR, lists solely in-frame clones and lacks some. The data contain around 60,000 clones, just over 75% of them singletons. Stated time point: blood 2 weeks post-SBRT. Treatment noted: 15 Gy SBRT to primary tumor, nephrectomy 4 weeks later. Specimen: blood, collected from a patient whose treatment included radiotherapy and nephrectomy. The receptors derive from a man aged 55 to 70 with renal cell carcinoma.

The chain uses TRBV19 and TRBJ2-7, with D perhaps being TRBD1 or TRBD2 (5 bases each). The CDR3 contains 14 residues. Germline CDR1 and CDR2: LNHDA and SQIVND (reference sequence). V lost 7 bases and J lost 4, with 17 bases in between. Here the CDR3 DNA reads TGTGCCAGTACCCCCGGGGCAGGGTCATACGAGCAGTACTTC. Translation gives CASTPGAGSYEQYF.

The V call is TRBV6-1, the J call TRBJ2-3, with D possibly being TRBD1 or TRBD2 (5 bases each). This CDR3 has 15 residues. With 3 bases removed from V and 2 bases from J, the gap between germline ends came to 12 bases. CDR1 and CDR2 from the germline V gene are MNHNS and SASEGT. The CDR3 reads CASSETGPPTDTQYF. The CDR3 DNA is TGTGCCAGCAGTGAGACGGGACCGCCCACAGATACGCAGTATTTT.

J is TRBJ2-2 and V is TRBV11-2, with 10 bases aligning to TRBD2. V gave up 5 bases and J gave up 2 bases; unmatched junction bases: 8. This CDR3 spans 17 amino acids. Germline loops: CDR1 SGHAT, CDR2 FQNNGV. CDR3 sequence: CASSHPSGRGNTGELFF. The CDR3 DNA is TGTGCCAGCAGCCACCCGAGCGGGAGGGGAAACACCGGGGAGCTGTTTTTT.

The chain is built from TRBV30 and TRBJ1-4; D possibly corresponds to TRBD1 (5 bases). Germline-derived CDR1 and CDR2 are GTSNPN and SVGIG (reference sequence). The ends were cut back, 8 bases at V and 6 bases at J, with 13 bases in the middle. The CDR3 loop spans 12 amino acids. CDR3: CAGPGRDEKLFF. CDR3 DNA sequence: TGTGCCGGACCAGGGAGGGATGAAAAACTGTTTTTT.

This clone was observed a few times. This chain links TRBV19 with TRBJ2-1, with TRBD1 matching over 7 bases. V shed 9 bases, J shed 4 bases, and the junction held 12 bases outside the gene matches. Per the germline V gene, CDR1 is LNHDA and CDR2 is SQIVND (reference sequence). The CDR3 length is 15 residues. The CDR3 nucleotides read TGTGCCAGCCGGGCCCGGGACAGAGCTTACAATGAGCAGTTCTTC. Translating gives CASRARDRAYNEQFF.

In the case of this clone: This same CDR3 is encoded by further DNA sequences in the sample. The chain uses TRBV7-9 and TRBJ1-1; tentatively, D is TRBD1 (5 bases). Trimming cost V 1 base and J 0 bases, with 9 bases left between them. Germline CDR1 reads SEHNR; CDR2 reads FQNEAQ (reference sequence). The CDR3 spans 15 residues. The CDR3 loop reads CASSLGGPMNTEAFF. The CDR3 nucleotides are TGTGCCAGCAGCTTAGGGGGACCGATGAACACTGAAGCTTTCTTT.

The chain couples TRBV6-5 to TRBJ2-1; TRBD1 might be the D (5 bases). CDR1 is MNHEY and CDR2 is SVGAGI in the germline V gene. The CDR3 length is 14 residues. Deletions cut 10 bases from V and 8 bases from J, with 21 bases between. The CDR3 reads CATQIVEGVDEQFF. The DNA for the CDR3 is TGTGCCACGCAAATAGTAGAAGGGGTCGATGAGCAGTTCTTC.

The V call is TRBV29-1, the J call TRBJ2-3, with TRBD2 matching over 10 bases. The CDR3 is made up of 14 amino acids. The ends lost 7 bases at V and 1 base at J; junction bases unmatched: 5. CDR1 and CDR2 from the germline V gene are SQVTM and ANQGSEA. CDR3 bases: TGCAGCGCGTGGGGGACTAGCGGCACAGATACGCAGTATTTT. Encoded protein: CSAWGTSGTDTQYF.

This chain joins TRBV29-1 and TRBJ2-1; TRBD2 matches at 7 bases. This CDR3 is 12 amino acids long. V shed 8 bases, J shed 7 bases, and the junction held 8 bases outside the gene matches. In germline, CDR1 is SQVTM, CDR2 ANQGSEA. CDR3 sequence: CSTKEAGNEQFF. The CDR3 coding sequence is TGCAGCACCAAGGAAGCGGGGAATGAGCAGTTCTTC.

The chain carries TRBV11-2 and TRBJ1-5; 7 bases fit TRBD1. Trimming removed 5 bases from V and 0 bases from J; junction bases left unmatched: 7. Germline loops: CDR1 SGHAT, CDR2 FQNNGV. The CDR3 spans 16 residues. The CDR3 DNA follows: TGTGCCAGCAGCCCCGCGACAGGGCATAGCAATCAGCCCCAGCATTTT. Protein product: CASSPATGHSNQPQHF.

V usage is TRBV5-6 and J usage is TRBJ1-2; a weak D match, TRBD1 (6 bases). CDR1 and CDR2 from the germline V gene are SGHDT and YYEEEE. Between the trimmed V and J ends, which lost 4 bases and 3 bases, there was a span of 16 bases. CDR3 size: 15 residues. The CDR3: CASSPWHREDYGYTF. The CDR3 DNA reads TGTGCCAGCAGCCCCTGGCACAGGGAGGACTATGGCTACACCTTC.